This T cell receptor (beta chain) is from a study of T-cell reconstitution after alpha-beta-depleted transplantation in children. CDR3 length: 15 amino acids. The V and J ends lost 6 bases and 3 bases, in that order; junction bases with no gene match: 10. Germline V gives CDR1 DFQATT, CDR2 SNEGSKA (reference sequence). Library preparation (for TCRbeta) was performed with unique molecular identifiers. A single record per CDR3 protein comes from TCRdb applying MiXCR to the PCR reads. The sample contains approximately 340,000 distinct CDR3 sequences, about a tenth of which appear only once. The sequence came from a human donor who donated a stem cell graft to a child with acute lymphoblastic leukemia. The chain recombines TRBV20-1 with TRBJ1-5, with 8 nucleotides matching TRBD1. This sample comprised PBMCs from the stem cell graft donor, obtained from the stem cell graft. CDR3 in amino acids: CSAWTGFGLNQPQHF. The DNA for the CDR3 is TGCAGTGCATGGACAGGGTTTGGCCTCAATCAGCCCCAGCATTTT.